This section outlines one T cell receptor (beta chain) sequence together with its context. Clones were sequenced by immunoSEQ multiplex PCR, and TCRdb holds only the in-frame ones, with some missing. The repertoire consists of 2 million or so clones, with 85% to 95% occurring once and the leading ten covering under 0.15%. This entry comes from a study of shared clonotypes between healthy human individuals. The V and J ends lost 3 bases and 5 bases respectively, with 29 bases between them. The CDR3 covers 19 residues. CDR1 SGHTS and CDR2 YDEGEE come from the germline V gene. The specimen sequenced was naive CD4+ T cells sorted from blood. Subset meaning: CD45RA+ positively selected. The sequence was collected from a man between 18 and 29 years old in good health. The chain combines TRBV5-8 with TRBJ2-5; a possible D gene is TRBD2 (7 bases). The CDR3 here is CASSYLWPSRGDTRETQYF. In DNA, the CDR3 is TGTGCCAGCAGCTACCTTTGGCCGTCTCGGGGGGACACGAGGGAGACCCAGTACTTC.